These 2 T cell receptor beta chains originate from one sample sequenced in a study of T cells in Graves' hyperthyroidism and ophthalmopathy (dated by TCRdb to about 2019). Libraries were constructed by multiplex PCR. TCRdb shows the sequencer as Illumina HiSeq 2000. Amplification of TCR beta CDR3 regions was carried out from RNA transcripts. For the first round of RT-PCR on the TCR CDR3, the HTBI primer set was used together with the Qiagen OneStep RT-PCR kit. Through fastp at Q25 and MiXCR, TCRdb rebuilt clones from the public reads, retaining in-frame beta chains. Entries that share a CDR3 protein sequence are merged under the most common genes and DNA. Recorded for this sample are around 280,000 distinct CDR3 sequences; roughly 14% of them occurred a single time. In total, the top ten clones hold 6.5% to 10% of the sample. The specimen was blood. All receptors come from a woman aged 25 to 39 with Graves' hyperthyroidism that later progressed to Graves' ophthalmopathy.

The sample holds many counts of this clonotype. The chain joins TRBV6-1 to TRBJ1-5; D gene unclear. Trimming took 2 bases from V and 6 from J, leaving 11 bases between them. Germline CDR1 MNHNS, CDR2 SASEGT. The CDR3 consists of 14 residues. The CDR3 DNA reads as TGTGCCAGCAGTGAATTACGCTCAGGTCAGCCCCAGCATTTT. This sequence encodes CASSELRSGQPQHF.

Details on this clonotype: This may come from a read error, since a much larger clone is one base off. The genes are TRBV2 and TRBJ1-5; D might be TRBD1 (5 bases). V was shortened by 1 base and J by 3 bases, with 16 bases between the two germline ends. The germline V gene encodes CDR1 SNHLY and CDR2 FYNNEI. The CDR3 covers 17 residues. The CDR3 here is CASSEVRGDWDNQPQHF. The DNA of the CDR3 is TGTGCCAGCAGTGAAGTTCGGGGGGATTGGGACAATCAGCCCCAGCATTTT.